This is a list of T cell receptor beta chains from one sample in a study of chemoradiotherapy in HPV16-positive cancers. Method: immunoSEQ multiplex PCR; TCRdb's copy keeps in-frame clones and lacks some. The top ten clones hold around 2.6% of a sample with approximately 23,000 clones, over 60% of them seen once. Sampling took place from a patient who underwent chemoradiotherapy. Every receptor here comes from a human donor with HPV-associated anogenital cancer. Each CDR3 is given with its conserved first and last residue. The D gene is left open where the match is weak. The size field is filled for only some rows; it gives once, few, many or a size class.

V	D	J	size	CDR3	DNA
TRBV6-6	NA	TRBJ1-1	NA	CASSAQVGRSPEAFF	TGTGCCAGCAGTGCCCAGGTTGGTCGTTCACCTGAAGCTTTCTTT
TRBV2	NA	TRBJ1-6	once	CASSSEIPGNNSPLHF	TGTGCCAGCAGTTCGGAGATCCCCGGGAATAATTCACCCCTCCACTTT
TRBV10-1	NA	TRBJ1-4	NA	CASSGGRQEKLFF	TGCGCCAGCAGTGGGGGTAGGCAGGAAAAACTGTTTTTT
TRBV9	NA	TRBJ2-3	NA	CASSVSGFSTDTQYF	TGTGCCAGCAGCGTTAGCGGCTTCAGCACAGATACGCAGTATTTT
TRBV7-3	NA	TRBJ2-2	NA	CASSFRTRGTGELFF	TGTGCCAGCAGCTTCAGGACTAGGGGGACCGGGGAGCTGTTTTTT
TRBV6-5	NA	TRBJ2-6	NA	CASSYWGDIGANVLTF	TGTGCCAGCAGTTACTGGGGAGACATTGGGGCCAACGTCCTGACTTTC
TRBV7-8	TRBD2	TRBJ2-7	NA	CASSLGTSGSPGEQYF	TGTGCCAGCAGCTTAGGGACTAGCGGGAGCCCGGGGGAGCAGTACTTC
TRBV30	TRBD2	TRBJ2-1	NA	CAWSPPSGGYNEQFF	TGTGCCTGGAGTCCCCCTAGCGGGGGCTACAATGAGCAGTTCTTC
TRBV11-2	TRBD1	TRBJ1-5	NA	CASSLEAGGNQPQHF	TGTGCCAGCAGCTTAGAGGCAGGGGGTAATCAGCCCCAGCATTTT
TRBV7-6	NA	TRBJ1-6	NA	CASTQAARGNSPLHF	TGTGCCAGCACGCAGGCAGCGAGAGGGAATTCACCCCTCCACTTT
TRBV7-2	TRBD2	TRBJ2-1	NA	CASSLALSGTYNEQFF	TGTGCCAGCAGCTTAGCGCTTAGCGGGACTTACAATGAGCAGTTCTTC
TRBV11-1	TRBD1	TRBJ1-4	few	CASSPLGQGGEKLFF	TGTGCCAGCAGCCCCCTTGGACAGGGGGGTGAAAAACTGTTTTTT
TRBV11-3	NA	TRBJ1-1	NA	CASSLSSNLNTEAFF	TGTGCCAGCAGCTTAAGCAGTAACTTGAACACTGAAGCTTTCTTT
TRBV18	NA	TRBJ2-1	NA	CASSPPGGQLNNEQFF	TGTGCCAGCTCACCACCGGGGGGGCAATTGAACAATGAGCAGTTCTTC
TRBV28	TRBD2	TRBJ2-7	NA	CASSLNPSGTSYEQYF	TGTGCCAGCAGTTTAAACCCTAGCGGGACTTCCTACGAGCAGTACTTC
TRBV7-9	NA	TRBJ2-6	NA	CAGNGGLAGANVLTF	TGTGCCGGGAACGGGGGTTTGGCTGGGGCCAACGTCCTGACTTTC
TRBV28	NA	TRBJ2-1	NA	CASRYPGASYNEQFF	TGTGCCAGCAGATACCCCGGAGCTTCCTACAATGAGCAGTTCTTC
TRBV30	NA	TRBJ2-7	NA	CAWSKNPSSYEQYF	TGTGCCTGGAGCAAGAATCCAAGCTCCTACGAGCAGTACTTC
TRBV27	TRBD2	TRBJ2-5	once	CASSLRLAGTETQYF	TGTGCCAGCAGCCTGAGACTAGCGGGGACCGAGACCCAGTACTTC
TRBV30	NA	TRBJ2-2	NA	CAWSPILRTGELFF	TGTGCCTGGAGTCCCATCCTCAGGACCGGGGAGCTGTTTTTT
TRBV7-8	TRBD1	TRBJ2-5	NA	CASSREDRGKGETQYF	TGTGCCAGCAGCCGAGAGGACAGGGGTAAAGGGGAGACCCAGTACTTC
TRBV7-3	TRBD1	TRBJ2-3	NA	CASSLKPRDRGSISDTQYF	TGTGCCAGCAGCTTAAAACCCCGGGACAGGGGGTCGATATCGGATACGCAGTATTTT
TRBV30	NA	TRBJ1-1	few	CASLVNTEAFF	TGTGCCTCTCTGGTAAACACTGAAGCTTTCTTT
TRBV9	NA	TRBJ1-3	NA	CASSVDGASGNTIYF	TGTGCCAGCAGCGTTGACGGAGCCTCTGGAAACACCATATATTTT
TRBV15	TRBD1	TRBJ2-6	NA	CATNPTGAGANVLTF	TGTGCCACCAACCCGACAGGGGCGGGGGCCAACGTCCTGACTTTC
TRBV5-1	TRBD2	TRBJ2-2	NA	CASSSGVAGELFF	TGCGCCAGCAGCAGCGGGGTGGCCGGGGAGCTGTTTTTT
TRBV28	NA	TRBJ2-5	NA	CASSSYSQETQYF	TGTGCCAGCAGTTCATACAGCCAAGAGACCCAGTACTTC
TRBV6-1	NA	TRBJ1-5	NA	CASSERIGGESNQPQHF	TGTGCCAGCAGTGAACGTATTGGAGGGGAAAGCAATCAGCCCCAGCATTTT
TRBV6-4	NA	TRBJ2-5	NA	CASSGGPGETQYF	TGTGCCAGCAGCGGGGGGCCGGGAGAGACCCAGTACTTC
TRBV4-1	NA	TRBJ2-3	NA	CASSPGPGDTQYF	TGCGCCAGCTCCCCCGGGCCTGGAGATACGCAGTATTTT
TRBV7-9	TRBD1	TRBJ1-2	few	CASSPWTGHGYTF	TGTGCCAGCAGCCCCTGGACAGGGCATGGCTACACCTTC
TRBV10-2	NA	TRBJ2-7	NA	CASSEGASVLTYEQYF	TGCGCCAGCAGTGAGGGGGCTTCGGTGCTTACCTACGAGCAGTACTTC
TRBV6-5	NA	TRBJ1-1	NA	CASSYLGEAFF	TGTGCCAGCAGTTACTTGGGGGAAGCTTTCTTT
TRBV5-4	TRBD1	TRBJ2-5	NA	CASSLNLDRGETQYF	TGTGCCAGCAGCTTGAACCTGGACAGGGGAGAGACCCAGTACTTC
TRBV7-9	NA	TRBJ1-2	once	CASSLASQGIYGYTF	TGTGCCAGCAGCTTAGCCTCCCAGGGGATCTATGGCTACACCTTC
TRBV2	TRBD1	TRBJ1-5	NA	CATTGGLGQPQHF	TGTGCCACCACAGGGGGGCTAGGGCAGCCCCAGCATTTT
TRBV28	TRBD1	TRBJ1-5	NA	CASSLPGTDNQPQHF	TGTGCCAGCAGTTTACCCGGGACAGACAATCAGCCCCAGCATTTT
TRBV18	NA	TRBJ1-1	NA	CASSPTSGADTEAFF	TGTGCCAGCTCACCAACTTCAGGGGCGGACACTGAAGCTTTCTTT
TRBV30	TRBD1	TRBJ1-2	NA	CAWSVQGGIGKDGYTF	TGTGCCTGGAGTGTACAGGGGGGTATTGGTAAGGATGGCTACACCTTC
TRBV11-2	NA	TRBJ1-1	NA	CASSPTSNTEAFF	TGTGCCAGCAGCCCAACATCGAACACTGAAGCTTTCTTT
TRBV5-1	NA	TRBJ2-3	NA	CASRGRGPSTDTQYF	TGCGCCAGCCGCGGGCGGGGGCCGAGCACAGATACGCAGTATTTT
TRBV2	NA	TRBJ1-6	NA	CASRAGISNSPLHF	TGTGCCAGCAGGGCAGGCATTTCAAATTCACCCCTCCACTTT